This TCR beta chain was captured in a study of radiation and T cells in renal cell carcinoma. Time point described: blood 2 weeks post-SBRT. Treatment given: 15 Gy SBRT to primary tumor, nephrectomy 4 weeks later. Data came from immunoSEQ multiplex PCR; TCRdb stores just in-frame clones and leaves some out. The data hold 100,000 to 150,000 clones, with 88% observed a single time. V shed 5 bases, J shed 8 bases, and the junction held 15 bases outside the gene matches. Germline-derived CDR1 and CDR2 are SGHAT and FQDESV (reference sequence). CDR3 size: 17 residues. This sequence was found in an older woman with renal cell carcinoma. The starting material was blood, obtained from a patient whose treatment included radiotherapy and nephrectomy. The chain links TRBV11-1 to TRBJ1-6; 7 positions match TRBD1. The CDR3 DNA is TGTGCCAGCAGCCCCACCCGGGACAGCGGAGGAGATTCACCCCTCCACTTT. Translated: CASSPTRDSGGDSPLHF.